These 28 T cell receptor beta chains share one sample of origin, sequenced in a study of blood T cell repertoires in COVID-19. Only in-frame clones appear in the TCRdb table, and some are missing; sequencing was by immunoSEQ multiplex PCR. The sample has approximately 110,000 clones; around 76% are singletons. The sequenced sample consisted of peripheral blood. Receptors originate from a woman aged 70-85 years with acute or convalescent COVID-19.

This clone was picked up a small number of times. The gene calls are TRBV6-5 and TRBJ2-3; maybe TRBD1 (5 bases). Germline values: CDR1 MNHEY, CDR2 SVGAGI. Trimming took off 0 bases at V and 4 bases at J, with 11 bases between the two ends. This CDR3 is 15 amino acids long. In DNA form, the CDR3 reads TGTGCCAGCAGTTACTCGGGGCAGGGCCCAGATACGCAGTATTTT. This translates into CASSYSGQGPDTQYF.

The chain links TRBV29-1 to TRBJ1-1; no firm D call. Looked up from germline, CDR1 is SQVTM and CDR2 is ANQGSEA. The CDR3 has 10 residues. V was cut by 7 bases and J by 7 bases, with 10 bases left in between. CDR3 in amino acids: CSGLGLEAFF. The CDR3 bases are TGCAGCGGGCTCGGACTTGAAGCTTTCTTT.

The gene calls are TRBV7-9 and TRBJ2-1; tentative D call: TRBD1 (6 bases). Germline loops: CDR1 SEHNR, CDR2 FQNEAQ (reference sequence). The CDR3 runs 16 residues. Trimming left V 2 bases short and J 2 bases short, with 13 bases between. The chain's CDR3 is CASSLRTGSAYNEQFF. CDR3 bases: TGTGCCAGCAGCTTAAGAACAGGGTCAGCCTACAATGAGCAGTTCTTC.

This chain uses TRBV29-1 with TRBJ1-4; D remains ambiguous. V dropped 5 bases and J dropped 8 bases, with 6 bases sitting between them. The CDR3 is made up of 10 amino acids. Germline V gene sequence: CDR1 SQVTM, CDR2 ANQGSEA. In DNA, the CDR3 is TGCAGCGTTCGGGAGGAAAAACTGTTTTTT. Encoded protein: CSVREEKLFF.

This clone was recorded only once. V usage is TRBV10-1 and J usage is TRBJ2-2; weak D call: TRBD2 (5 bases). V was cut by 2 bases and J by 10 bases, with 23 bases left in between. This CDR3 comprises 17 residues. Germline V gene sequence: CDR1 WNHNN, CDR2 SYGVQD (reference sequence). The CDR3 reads CASSEKGRIEGLAELFF. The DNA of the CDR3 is TGCGCCAGCAGTGAGAAGGGTAGGATCGAGGGTCTAGCGGAGCTGTTTTTT.

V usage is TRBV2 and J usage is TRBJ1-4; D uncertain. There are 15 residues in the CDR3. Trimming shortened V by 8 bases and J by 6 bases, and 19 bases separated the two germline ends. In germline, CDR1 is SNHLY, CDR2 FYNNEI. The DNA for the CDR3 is TGTGCCAGCCTGACGTCGCGCGGTTCATATGAAAAACTGTTTTTT. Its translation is CASLTSRGSYEKLFF.

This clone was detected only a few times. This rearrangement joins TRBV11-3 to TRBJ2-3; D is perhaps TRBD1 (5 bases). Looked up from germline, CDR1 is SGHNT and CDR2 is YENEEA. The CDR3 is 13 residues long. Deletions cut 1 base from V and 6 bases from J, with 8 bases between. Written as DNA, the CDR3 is TGTGCCAGCAGCTTAGGGGGCGCCGATACGCAGTATTTT. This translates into CASSLGGADTQYF. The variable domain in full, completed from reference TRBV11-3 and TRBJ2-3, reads EAGVVQSPRYKIIEKKQPVAFWCNPISGHNTLYWYLQNLGQGPELLIRYENEEAVDDSQLPKDRFSAERLKGVDSTLKIQPAELGDSAVYLCASSLGGADTQYFGPGTRLTVL.

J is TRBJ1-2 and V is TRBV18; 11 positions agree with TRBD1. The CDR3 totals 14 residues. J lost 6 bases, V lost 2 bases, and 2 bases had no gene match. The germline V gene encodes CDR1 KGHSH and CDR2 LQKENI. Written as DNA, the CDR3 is TGTGCCAGCTCACCATCGGGACAGGGGGATGGCTACACCTTC. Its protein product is CASSPSGQGDGYTF. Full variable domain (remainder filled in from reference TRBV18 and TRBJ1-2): NAGVMQNPRHLVRRRGQEARLRCSPMKGHSHVYWYRQLPEEGLKFMVYLQKENIIDESGMPKERFSAEFPKEGPSILRIQQVVRGDSAAYFCASSPSGQGDGYTFGSGTRLTVV.

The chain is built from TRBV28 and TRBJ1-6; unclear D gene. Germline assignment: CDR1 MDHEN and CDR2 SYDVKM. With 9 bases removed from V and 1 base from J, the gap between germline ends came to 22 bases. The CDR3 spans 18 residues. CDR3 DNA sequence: TGTGCCAGTATCGATCGTCCCAAGACGGGGTCCTATAATTCACCCCTCCACTTT. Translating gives CASIDRPKTGSYNSPLHF.

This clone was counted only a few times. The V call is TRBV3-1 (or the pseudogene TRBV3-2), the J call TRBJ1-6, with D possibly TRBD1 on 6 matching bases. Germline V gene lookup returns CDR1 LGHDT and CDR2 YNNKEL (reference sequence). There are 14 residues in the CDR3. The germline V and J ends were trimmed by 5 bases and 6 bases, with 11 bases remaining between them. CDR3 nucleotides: TGTGCCAGCAGCTTCGACAGGATTAATTCACCCCTCCACTTT. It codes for CASSFDRINSPLHF.

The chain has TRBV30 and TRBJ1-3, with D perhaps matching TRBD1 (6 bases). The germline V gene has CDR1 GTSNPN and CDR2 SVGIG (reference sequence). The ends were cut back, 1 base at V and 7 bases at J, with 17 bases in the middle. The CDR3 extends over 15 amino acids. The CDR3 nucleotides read TGTGCCTGGAGTGACAGGGTGGCCTTCGGGAACACCATATATTTT. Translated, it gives CAWSDRVAFGNTIYF.

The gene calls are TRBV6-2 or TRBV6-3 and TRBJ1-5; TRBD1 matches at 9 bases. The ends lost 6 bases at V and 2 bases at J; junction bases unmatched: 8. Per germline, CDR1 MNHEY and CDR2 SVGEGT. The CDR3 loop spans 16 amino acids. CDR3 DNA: TGTGCCAGCAGCCCTCGCCGGGACAGGGGCAATCAGCCCCAGCATTTT. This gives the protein CASSPRRDRGNQPQHF.

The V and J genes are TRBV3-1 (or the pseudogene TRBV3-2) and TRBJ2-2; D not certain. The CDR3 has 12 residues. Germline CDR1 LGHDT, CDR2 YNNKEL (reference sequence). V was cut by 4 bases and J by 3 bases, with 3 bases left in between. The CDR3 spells CASSPYTGELFF. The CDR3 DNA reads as TGTGCCAGCAGCCCATACACCGGGGAGCTGTTTTTT.

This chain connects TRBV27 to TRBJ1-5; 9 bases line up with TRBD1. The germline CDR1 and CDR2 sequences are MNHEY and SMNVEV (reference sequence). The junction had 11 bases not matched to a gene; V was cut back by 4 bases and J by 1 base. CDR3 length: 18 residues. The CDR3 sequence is CASSSDRGSGRSNQPQHF. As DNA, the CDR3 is TGTGCCAGCAGTTCGGACAGGGGATCGGGTAGAAGCAATCAGCCCCAGCATTTT.

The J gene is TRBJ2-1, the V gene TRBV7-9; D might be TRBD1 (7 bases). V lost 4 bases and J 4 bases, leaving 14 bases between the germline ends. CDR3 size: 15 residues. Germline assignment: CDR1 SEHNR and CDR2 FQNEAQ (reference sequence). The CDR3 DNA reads TGTGCCAGCAGCTGGAGGGACAGTCCGTACAATGAGCAGTTCTTC. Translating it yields CASSWRDSPYNEQFF.

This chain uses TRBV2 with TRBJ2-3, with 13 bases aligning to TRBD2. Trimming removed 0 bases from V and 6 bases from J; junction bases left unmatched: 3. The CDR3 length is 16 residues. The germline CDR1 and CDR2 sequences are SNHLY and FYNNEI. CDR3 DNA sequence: TGTGCCAGCAGTGAAGCGGCGACTAGCGGGGGGGATACGCAGTATTTT. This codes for CASSEAATSGGDTQYF.

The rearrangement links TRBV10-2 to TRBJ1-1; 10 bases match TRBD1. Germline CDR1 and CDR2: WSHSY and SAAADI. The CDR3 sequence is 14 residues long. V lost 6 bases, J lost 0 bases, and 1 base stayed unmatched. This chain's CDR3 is CASRGTGVNTEAFF. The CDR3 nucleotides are TGCGCCAGCAGGGGGACAGGGGTGAACACTGAAGCTTTCTTT.

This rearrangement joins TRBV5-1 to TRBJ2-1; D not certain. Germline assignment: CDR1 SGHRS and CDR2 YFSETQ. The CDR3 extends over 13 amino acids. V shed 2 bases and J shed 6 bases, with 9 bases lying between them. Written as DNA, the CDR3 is TGCGCCAGCAGCTTATCAGGTTTCAATGAGCAGTTCTTC. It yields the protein CASSLSGFNEQFF.

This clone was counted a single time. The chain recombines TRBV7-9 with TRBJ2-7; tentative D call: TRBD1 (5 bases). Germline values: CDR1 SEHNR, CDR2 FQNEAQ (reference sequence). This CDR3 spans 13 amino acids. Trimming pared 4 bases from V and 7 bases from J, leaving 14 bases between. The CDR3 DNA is TGTGCCAGCAGCTCTCCAGGGCAAGGTGAGCAGTACTTC. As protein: CASSSPGQGEQYF. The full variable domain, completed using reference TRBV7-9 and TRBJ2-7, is DTGVSQNPRHKITKRGQNVTFRCDPISEHNRLYWYRQTLGQGPEFLTYFQNEAQLEKSRLLSDRFSAERPKGSFSTLEIQRTEQGDSAMYLCASSSPGQGEQYFGPGTRLTVT.

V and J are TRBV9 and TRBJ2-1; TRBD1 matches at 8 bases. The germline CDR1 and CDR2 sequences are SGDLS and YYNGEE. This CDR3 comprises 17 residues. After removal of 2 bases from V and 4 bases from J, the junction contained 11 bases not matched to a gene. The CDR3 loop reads CASSVRTGMDTYNEQFF. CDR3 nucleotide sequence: TGTGCCAGCAGCGTCCGGACAGGGATGGACACTTACAATGAGCAGTTCTTC.

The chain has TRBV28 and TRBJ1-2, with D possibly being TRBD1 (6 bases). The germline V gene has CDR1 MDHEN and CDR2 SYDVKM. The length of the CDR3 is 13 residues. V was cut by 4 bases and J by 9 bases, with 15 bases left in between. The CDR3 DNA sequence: TGTGCCAGCAGTTCCCTACAGGGTGAAAGCTACACCTTC. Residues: CASSSLQGESYTF.

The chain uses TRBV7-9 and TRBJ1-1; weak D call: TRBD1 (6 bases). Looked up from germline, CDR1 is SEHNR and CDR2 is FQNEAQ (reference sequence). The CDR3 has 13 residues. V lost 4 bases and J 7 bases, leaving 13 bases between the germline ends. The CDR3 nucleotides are TGTGCCAGCAGCTCAGGGGATTGGAGTGAAGCTTTCTTT. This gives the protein CASSSGDWSEAFF.

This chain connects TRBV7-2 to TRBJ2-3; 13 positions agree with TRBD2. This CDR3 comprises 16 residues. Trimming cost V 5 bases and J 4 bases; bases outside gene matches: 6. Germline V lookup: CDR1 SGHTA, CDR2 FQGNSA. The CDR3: CASSPRTSGGSDTQYF. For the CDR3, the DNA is TGTGCCAGCAGCCCCCGGACTAGCGGGGGCTCAGATACGCAGTATTTT.

CDR3: CASSPSPGTQHF. Written as DNA, the CDR3 is TGTGCCAGCTCACCAAGTCCAGGCACCCAGCATTTT. The chain is built from TRBV18 and TRBJ1-5; D gene ambiguous. CDR3 length equals 12 residues. Trimming removed 2 bases from V and 11 bases from J, with 10 bases in between. Germline V gene lookup returns CDR1 KGHSH and CDR2 LQKENI.

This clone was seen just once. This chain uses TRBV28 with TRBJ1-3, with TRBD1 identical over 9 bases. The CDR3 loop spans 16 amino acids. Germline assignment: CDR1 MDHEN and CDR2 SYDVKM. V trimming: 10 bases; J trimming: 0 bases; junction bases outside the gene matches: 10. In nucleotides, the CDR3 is TGTGCCACGGGGACAGGGACTCCTATCTCTGGAAACACCATATATTTT. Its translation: CATGTGTPISGNTIYF.

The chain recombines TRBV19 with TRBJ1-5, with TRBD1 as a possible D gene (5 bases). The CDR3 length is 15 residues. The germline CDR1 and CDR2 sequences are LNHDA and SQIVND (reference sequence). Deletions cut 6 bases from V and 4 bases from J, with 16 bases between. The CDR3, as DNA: TGTGCCAGTAGGTTCTCTACAGGTCAAAATCAGCCCCAGCATTTT. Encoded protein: CASRFSTGQNQPQHF.

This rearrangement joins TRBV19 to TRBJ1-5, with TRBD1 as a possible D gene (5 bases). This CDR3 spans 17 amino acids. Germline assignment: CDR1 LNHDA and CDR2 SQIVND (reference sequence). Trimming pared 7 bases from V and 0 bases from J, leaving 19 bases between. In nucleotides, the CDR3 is TGTGCCAGTACCTATCAGTCGGGGGTGGGTAGCAATCAGCCCCAGCATTTT. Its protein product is CASTYQSGVGSNQPQHF.

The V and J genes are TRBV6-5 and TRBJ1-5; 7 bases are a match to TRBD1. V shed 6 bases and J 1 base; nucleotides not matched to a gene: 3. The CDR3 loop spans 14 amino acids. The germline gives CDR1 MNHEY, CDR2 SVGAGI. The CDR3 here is CASRSTGSNQPQHF. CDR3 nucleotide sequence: TGTGCCAGCAGATCGACAGGGAGCAATCAGCCCCAGCATTTT.